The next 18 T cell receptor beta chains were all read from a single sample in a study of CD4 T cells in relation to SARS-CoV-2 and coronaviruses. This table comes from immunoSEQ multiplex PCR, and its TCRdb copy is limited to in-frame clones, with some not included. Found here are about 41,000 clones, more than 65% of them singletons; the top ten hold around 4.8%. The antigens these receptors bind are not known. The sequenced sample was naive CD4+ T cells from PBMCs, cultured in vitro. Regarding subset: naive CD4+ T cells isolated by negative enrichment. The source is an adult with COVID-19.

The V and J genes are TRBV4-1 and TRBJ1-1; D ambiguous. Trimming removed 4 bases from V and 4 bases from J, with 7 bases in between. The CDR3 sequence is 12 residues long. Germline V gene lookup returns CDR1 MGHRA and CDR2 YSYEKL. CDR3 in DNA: TGCGCCAGCAGCCTCCCGGGCACTGAAGCTTTCTTT. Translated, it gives CASSLPGTEAFF.

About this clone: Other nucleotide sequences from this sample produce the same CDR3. The CDR3 DNA follows: TGTGCCAGCAGCATACTTAATCAGCCCCAGCATTTT. Its translation is CASSILNQPQHF. The rearrangement links TRBV6-5 to TRBJ1-5; D is unresolved. V was trimmed by 6 bases and J by 4 bases, leaving 7 bases between them. Germline CDR1 and CDR2: MNHEY and SVGAGI. The CDR3 is 12 residues long.

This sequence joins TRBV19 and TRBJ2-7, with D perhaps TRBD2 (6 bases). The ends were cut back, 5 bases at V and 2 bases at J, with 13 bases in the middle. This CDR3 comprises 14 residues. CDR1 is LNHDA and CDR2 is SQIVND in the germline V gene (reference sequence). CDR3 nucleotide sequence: TGTGCCAGTAGTCCAAGGAGGGGCACCTACGAGCAGTACTTC. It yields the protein CASSPRRGTYEQYF.

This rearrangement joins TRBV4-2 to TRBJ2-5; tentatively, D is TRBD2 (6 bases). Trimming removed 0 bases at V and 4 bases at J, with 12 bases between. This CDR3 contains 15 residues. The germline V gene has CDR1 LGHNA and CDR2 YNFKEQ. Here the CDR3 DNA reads TGTGCCAGCAGCCAAGATTACGGGAGATCAGAGACCCAGTACTTC. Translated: CASSQDYGRSETQYF.

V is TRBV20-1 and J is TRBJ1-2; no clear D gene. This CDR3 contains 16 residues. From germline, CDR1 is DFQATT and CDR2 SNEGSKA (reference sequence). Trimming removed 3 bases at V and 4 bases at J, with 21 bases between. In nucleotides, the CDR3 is TGCAGTGCTAGTACCGAACCGAGTGACGAGTTCTATGGCTACACCTTC. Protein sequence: CSASTEPSDEFYGYTF.

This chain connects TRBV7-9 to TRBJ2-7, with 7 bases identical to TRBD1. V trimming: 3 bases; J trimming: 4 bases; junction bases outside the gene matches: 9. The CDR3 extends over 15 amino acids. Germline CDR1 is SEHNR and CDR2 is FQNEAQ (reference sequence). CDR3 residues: CASSFQGGSKYEQYF. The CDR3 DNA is TGTGCCAGCAGCTTCCAAGGGGGCTCTAAGTACGAGCAGTACTTC.

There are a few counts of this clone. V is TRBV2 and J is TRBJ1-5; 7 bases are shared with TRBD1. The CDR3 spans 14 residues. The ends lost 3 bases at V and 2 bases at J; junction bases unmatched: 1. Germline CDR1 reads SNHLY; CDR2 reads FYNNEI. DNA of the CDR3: TGTGCCAGCAGTGATGGACAGGGCAATCAGCCCCAGCATTTT. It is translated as CASSDGQGNQPQHF.

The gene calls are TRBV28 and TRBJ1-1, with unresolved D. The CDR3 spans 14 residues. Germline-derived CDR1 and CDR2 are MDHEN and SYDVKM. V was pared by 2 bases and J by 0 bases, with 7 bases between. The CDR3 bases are TGTGCCAGCAGTTTACCCTCAATGAACACTGAAGCTTTCTTT. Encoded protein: CASSLPSMNTEAFF.

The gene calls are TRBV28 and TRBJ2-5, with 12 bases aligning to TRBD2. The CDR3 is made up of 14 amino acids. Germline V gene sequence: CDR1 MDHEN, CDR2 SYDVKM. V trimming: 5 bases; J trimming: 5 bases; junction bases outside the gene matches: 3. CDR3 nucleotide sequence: TGTGCCAGCAGTATGACTAGCGGGAGTGAGACCCAGTACTTC. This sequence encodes CASSMTSGSETQYF.

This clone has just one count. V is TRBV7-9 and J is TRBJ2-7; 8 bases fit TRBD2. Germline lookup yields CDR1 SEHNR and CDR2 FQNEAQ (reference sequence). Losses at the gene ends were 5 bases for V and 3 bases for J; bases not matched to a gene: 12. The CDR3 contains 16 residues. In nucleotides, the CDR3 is TGTGCCAGCAGCCGCATTTCTAGCGGGTCACGCTACGAGCAGTACTTC. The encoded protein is CASSRISSGSRYEQYF.

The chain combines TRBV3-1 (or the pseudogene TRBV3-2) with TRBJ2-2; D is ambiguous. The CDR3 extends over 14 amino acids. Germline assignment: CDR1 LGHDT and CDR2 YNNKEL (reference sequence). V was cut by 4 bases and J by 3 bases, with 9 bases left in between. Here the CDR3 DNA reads TGTGCCAGCAGCCCCTGGATGGACACCGGGGAGCTGTTTTTT. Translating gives CASSPWMDTGELFF.

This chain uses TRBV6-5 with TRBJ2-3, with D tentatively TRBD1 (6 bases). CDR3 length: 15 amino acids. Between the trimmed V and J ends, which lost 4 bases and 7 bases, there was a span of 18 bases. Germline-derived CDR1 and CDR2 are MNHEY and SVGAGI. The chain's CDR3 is CASSSGQWRTHTQYF. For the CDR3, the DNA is TGTGCCAGCAGTTCTGGACAGTGGAGAACACATACGCAGTATTTT.

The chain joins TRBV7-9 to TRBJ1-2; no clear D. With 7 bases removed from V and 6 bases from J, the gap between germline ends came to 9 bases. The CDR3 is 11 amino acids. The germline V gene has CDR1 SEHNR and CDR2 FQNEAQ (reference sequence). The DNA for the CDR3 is TGTGCCAGCAACAAACGGGATGGCTACACCTTC. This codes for CASNKRDGYTF.

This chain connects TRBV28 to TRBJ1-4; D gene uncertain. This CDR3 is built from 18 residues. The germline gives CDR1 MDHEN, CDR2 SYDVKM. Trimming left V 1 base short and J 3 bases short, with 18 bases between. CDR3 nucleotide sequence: TGTGCCAGCAGTTTATTTACGTGGTTCGGAGGATCTAATGAAAAACTGTTTTTT. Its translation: CASSLFTWFGGSNEKLFF.

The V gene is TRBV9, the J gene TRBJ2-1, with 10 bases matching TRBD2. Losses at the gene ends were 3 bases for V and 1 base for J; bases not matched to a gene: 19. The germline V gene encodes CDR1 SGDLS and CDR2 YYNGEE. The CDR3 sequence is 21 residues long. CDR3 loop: CASSDPRGRVASGRSYNEQFF. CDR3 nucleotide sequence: TGTGCCAGCAGCGACCCAAGGGGCAGGGTGGCTAGCGGGAGATCCTACAATGAGCAGTTCTTC.

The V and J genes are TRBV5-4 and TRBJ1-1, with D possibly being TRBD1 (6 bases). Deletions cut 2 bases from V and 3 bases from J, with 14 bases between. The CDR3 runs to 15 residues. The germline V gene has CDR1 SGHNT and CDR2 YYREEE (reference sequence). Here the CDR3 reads CASSFEQGRDTEAFF. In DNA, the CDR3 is TGTGCCAGCAGCTTCGAACAGGGTCGGGACACTGAAGCTTTCTTT.

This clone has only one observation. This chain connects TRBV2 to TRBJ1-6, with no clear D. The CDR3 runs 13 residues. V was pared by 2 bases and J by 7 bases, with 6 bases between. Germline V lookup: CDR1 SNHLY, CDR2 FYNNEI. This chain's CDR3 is CASSEQSNSPLHF. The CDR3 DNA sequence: TGTGCCAGCAGTGAACAGTCAAATTCACCCCTCCACTTT.

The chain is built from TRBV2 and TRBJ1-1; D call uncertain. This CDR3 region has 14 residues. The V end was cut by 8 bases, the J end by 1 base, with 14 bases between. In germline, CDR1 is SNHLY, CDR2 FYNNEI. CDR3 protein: CASERLNANTEAFF. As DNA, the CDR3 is TGTGCCAGCGAGCGACTAAACGCGAACACTGAAGCTTTCTTT.